These T cell receptor beta chains were read from a single sample in a study of blood T cell repertoires in COVID-19. Here immunoSEQ multiplex PCR was the method, and the copy in TCRdb shows in-frame clones only, minus some. The sample lists more than 80,000 clones, roughly 87% occurring once. The sequenced material came from peripheral blood. These receptor sequences come from a woman aged 55-75 years with COVID-19, enrolled during active disease. The CDR3 runs from the conserved cysteine through the conserved F or W. Fields, in order: V gene, CDR3 protein.

>TRBV5-8
CASSWVASTQETQYF
>TRBV19
CASSISGGYGDTEAFF
>TRBV28
CASNLSNQPQHF
>TRBV4-2
CASSRQSTGTAEETQYF
>TRBV30
CAWSHLGAAYNEQFF
>TRBV4-2
CASSQGENQPQHF
>TRBV21-1
CASSKQGPTGYGPHYGYTF
>TRBV2
CASRKTGRGYTEAFF
>TRBV2
CASKTGVSTDTQYF
>TRBV6-6
CASRGSGAYEQYF
>TRBV18
CASSPRLAGGTDTQYF
>TRBV18
CASSPGTSGAGELFF
>TRBV30
CAWSPLGQGNEKLFF
>TRBV30
CAWSVLKDTQYF
>TRBV11-2
CASSSTSGGANTEAFF
>TRBV5-1
CASSTGVGSNQPQHF
>TRBV23-1
CAACIRSGANVLTF
>TRBV18
CASSPGTPNQPQHF
>TRBV7-2
CASSFGARRNEKLFF
>TRBV27
CASSLSRTVNSPLHF
>TRBV5-1
CASSFGQRKTYEQYF
>TRBV11-2
CASSFSPGERGYTF
>TRBV7-2
CASSPYGGGNRDTQYF
>TRBV2
CASSERVAGGLDEQFF
>TRBV18
CASSRQETQYF
>TRBV29-1
CSVEAGSRTGELFF
>TRBV6-6
CASSYSWEKEVGYTF